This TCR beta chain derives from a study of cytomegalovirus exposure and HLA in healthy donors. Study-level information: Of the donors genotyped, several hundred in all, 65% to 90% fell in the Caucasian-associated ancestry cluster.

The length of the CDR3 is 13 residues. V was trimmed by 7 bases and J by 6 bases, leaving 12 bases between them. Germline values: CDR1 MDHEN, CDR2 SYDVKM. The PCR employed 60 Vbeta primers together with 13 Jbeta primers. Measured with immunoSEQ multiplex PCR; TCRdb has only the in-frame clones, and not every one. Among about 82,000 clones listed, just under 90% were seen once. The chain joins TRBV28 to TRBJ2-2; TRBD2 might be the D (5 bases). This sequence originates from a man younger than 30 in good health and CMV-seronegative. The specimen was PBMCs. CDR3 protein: CASTPGGPGELFF. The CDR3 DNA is TGTGCCAGCACCCCCGGCGGGCCCGGGGAGCTGTTTTTT.